These T cell receptor beta chains were read from a single sample in a study of blood T cell repertoires in COVID-19. Libraries were prepared by immunoSEQ multiplex PCR; TCRdb keeps only in-frame clonotypes and omits some of them. This sample has roughly 68,000 clones, with about 90% found just once. Sample: peripheral blood. These receptor sequences come from a man aged 50 to 60 with COVID-19, enrolled during active disease. Each CDR3 is given with its conserved first and last residue. The order of the fields is V gene, CDR3 length, CDR3 protein.

TRBV5-1 14 CASSSGTGISPLHF
TRBV12-3/TRBV12-4 13 CASSFAGLDTQYF
TRBV4-3 16 CASSQGIGGILDEQYF
TRBV28 16 CASSLRTFFGNYGYTF
TRBV11-2 13 CASTPDKGIEAFF
TRBV28 14 CASRGTPDLYEQYF
TRBV10-1 21 CASSEQTNSTLAPRSYNEQFF
TRBV27 16 CASRKYTQGGRETQYF
TRBV11-2 15 CASSLLAGEYNEQFF
TRBV29-1 13 CSGGLAGGYEQYF
TRBV19 14 CASSTWGVLQPQHF
TRBV12-5 15 CASGGRLEKGITQYF
TRBV6-1 20 CASSEARLSGQISGANVLTF
TRBV6-5 13 CASTGAVGNTIYF
TRBV7-9 17 CASSSTPGLGGSDEQFF
TRBV28 14 CASSHGQMNTEAFF
TRBV5-1 15 CASSLIGSSNQPQHF
TRBV28 15 CASSTPGTSGNTIYF
TRBV28 14 CATKGTSGTYEQYF
TRBV4-1 18 CASSQDLHRGWTSYEQYF
TRBV6-2/TRBV6-3 15 CASSWGGRGTYEQYF